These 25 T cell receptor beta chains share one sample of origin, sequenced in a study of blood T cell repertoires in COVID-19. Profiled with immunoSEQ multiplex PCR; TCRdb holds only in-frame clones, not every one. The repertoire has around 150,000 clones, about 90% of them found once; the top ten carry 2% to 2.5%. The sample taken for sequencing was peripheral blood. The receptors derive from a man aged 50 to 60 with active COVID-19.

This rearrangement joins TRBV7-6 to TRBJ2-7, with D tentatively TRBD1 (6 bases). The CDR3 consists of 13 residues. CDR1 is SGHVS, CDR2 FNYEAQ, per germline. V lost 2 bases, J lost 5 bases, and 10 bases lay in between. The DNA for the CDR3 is TGTGCCAGCAGCTTAAACAGGGCCAACGAGCAGTACTTC. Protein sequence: CASSLNRANEQYF.

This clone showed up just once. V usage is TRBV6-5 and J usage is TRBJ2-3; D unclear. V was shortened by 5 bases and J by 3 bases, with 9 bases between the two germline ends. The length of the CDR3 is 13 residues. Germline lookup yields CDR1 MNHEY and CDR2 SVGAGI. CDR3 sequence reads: CASSRGITDTQYF. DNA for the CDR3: TGTGCCAGCAGTAGAGGTATTACAGATACGCAGTATTTT.

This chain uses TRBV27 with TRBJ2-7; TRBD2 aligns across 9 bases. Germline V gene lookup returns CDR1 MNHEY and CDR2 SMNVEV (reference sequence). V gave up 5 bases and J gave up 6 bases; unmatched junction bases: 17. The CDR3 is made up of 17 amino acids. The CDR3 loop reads CASSPLGSGGPPLEQYF. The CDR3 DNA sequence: TGTGCCAGCAGTCCCCTTGGGAGCGGGGGGCCCCCCCTCGAGCAGTACTTC.

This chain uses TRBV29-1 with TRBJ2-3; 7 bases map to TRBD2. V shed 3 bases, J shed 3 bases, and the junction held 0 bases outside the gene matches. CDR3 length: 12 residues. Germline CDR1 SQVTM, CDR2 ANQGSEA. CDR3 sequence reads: CSVEGGTDTQYF. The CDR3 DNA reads TGCAGCGTTGAGGGGGGGACAGATACGCAGTATTTT.

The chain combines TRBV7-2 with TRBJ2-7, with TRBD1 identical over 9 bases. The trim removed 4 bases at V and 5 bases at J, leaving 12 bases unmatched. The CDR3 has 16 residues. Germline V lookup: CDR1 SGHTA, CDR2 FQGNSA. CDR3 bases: TGTGCCAGCAGCTCGAAACAGGGGGCCGATTTCAACGAGCAGTACTTC. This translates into CASSSKQGADFNEQYF. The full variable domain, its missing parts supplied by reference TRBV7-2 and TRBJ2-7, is GAGVSQSPSNKVTEKGKDVELRCDPISGHTALYWYRQSLGQGLEFLIYFQGNSAPDKSGLPSDRFSAERTGGSVSTLTIQRTQQEDSAVYLCASSSKQGADFNEQYFGPGTRLTVT.

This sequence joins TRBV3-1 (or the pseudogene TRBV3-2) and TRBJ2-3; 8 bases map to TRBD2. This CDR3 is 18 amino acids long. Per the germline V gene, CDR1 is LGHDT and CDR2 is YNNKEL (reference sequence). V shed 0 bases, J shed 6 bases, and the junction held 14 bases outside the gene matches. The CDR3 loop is CASSQDNWGQRGRDTQYF. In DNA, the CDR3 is TGTGCCAGCAGCCAAGATAACTGGGGGCAGCGGGGGCGGGATACGCAGTATTTT.

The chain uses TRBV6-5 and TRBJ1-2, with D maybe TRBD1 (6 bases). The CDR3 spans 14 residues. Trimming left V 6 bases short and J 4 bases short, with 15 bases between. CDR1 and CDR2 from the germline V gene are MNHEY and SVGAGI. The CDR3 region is CASRPTGTVYGYTF. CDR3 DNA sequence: TGTGCCAGCAGGCCTACAGGGACCGTCTATGGCTACACCTTC.

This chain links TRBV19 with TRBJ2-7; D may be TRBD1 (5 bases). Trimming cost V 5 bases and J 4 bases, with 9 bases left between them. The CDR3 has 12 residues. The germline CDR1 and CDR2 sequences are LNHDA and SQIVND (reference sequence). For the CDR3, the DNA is TGTGCCAGTAGTCCAACAGGTTACGAGCAGTACTTC. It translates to CASSPTGYEQYF.

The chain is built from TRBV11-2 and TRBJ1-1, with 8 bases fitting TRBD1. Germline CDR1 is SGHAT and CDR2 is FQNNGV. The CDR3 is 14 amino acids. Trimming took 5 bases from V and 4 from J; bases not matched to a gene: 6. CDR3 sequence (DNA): TGTGCCAGCAGCCAGGGGGCCCGGGGCACTGAAGCTTTCTTT. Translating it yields CASSQGARGTEAFF.

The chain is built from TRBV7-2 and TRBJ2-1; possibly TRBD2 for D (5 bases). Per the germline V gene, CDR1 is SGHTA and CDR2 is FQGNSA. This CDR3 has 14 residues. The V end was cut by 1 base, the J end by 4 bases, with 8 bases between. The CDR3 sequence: CASSLEEAYNEQFF. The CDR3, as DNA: TGTGCCAGCAGCTTAGAGGAGGCTTACAATGAGCAGTTCTTC.

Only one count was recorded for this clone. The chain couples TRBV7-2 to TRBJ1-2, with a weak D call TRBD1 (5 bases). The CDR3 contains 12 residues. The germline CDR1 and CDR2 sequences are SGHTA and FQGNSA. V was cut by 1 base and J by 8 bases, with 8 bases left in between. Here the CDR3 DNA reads TGTGCCAGCAGCTTAGGGGGCCGAGGCTACACCTTC. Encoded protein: CASSLGGRGYTF.

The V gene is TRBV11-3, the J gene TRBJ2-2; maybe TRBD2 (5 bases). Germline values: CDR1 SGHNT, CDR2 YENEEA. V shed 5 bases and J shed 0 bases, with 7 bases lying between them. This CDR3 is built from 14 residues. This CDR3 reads CASSRGTNTGELFF. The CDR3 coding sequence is TGTGCCAGCAGCCGAGGGACGAACACCGGGGAGCTGTTTTTT.

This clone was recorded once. The CDR3 protein is CASSLQRSGNTIYF. The CDR3 DNA follows: TGTGCCAGCAGCTTGCAGCGCTCTGGAAACACCATATATTTT. The chain carries TRBV5-5 and TRBJ1-3; D gene unclear. The CDR3 is 14 amino acids. Per germline, CDR1 SGHKS and CDR2 YYEKEE (reference sequence). Between the trimmed V and J ends, which lost 1 base and 0 bases, there was a span of 5 bases. The full variable domain, with the rest looked up from reference TRBV5-5 and TRBJ1-3, is DAGVTQSPTHLIKTRGQQVTLRCSPISGHKSVSWYQQVLGQGPQFIFQYYEKEERGRGNFPDRFSARQFPNYSSELNVNALLLGDSALYLCASSLQRSGNTIYFGEGSWLTVV.

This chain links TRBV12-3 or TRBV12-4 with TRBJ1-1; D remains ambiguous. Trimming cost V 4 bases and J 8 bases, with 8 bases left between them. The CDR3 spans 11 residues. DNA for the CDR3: TGTGCCAGCAGTTATGGCAGGGAAGCTTTCTTT. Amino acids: CASSYGREAFF.

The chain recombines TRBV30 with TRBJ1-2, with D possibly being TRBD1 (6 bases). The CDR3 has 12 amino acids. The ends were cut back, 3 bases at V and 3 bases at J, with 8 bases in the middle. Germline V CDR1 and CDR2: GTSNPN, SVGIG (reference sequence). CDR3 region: CAWSRGDYGYTF. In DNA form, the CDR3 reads TGTGCCTGGAGCAGGGGCGACTATGGCTACACCTTC.

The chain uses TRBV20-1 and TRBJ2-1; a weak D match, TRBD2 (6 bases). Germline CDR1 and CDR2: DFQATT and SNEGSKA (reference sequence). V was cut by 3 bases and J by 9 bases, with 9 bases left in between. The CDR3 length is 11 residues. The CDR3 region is CSASMEGEQFF. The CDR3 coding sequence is TGCAGTGCTAGTATGGAGGGTGAGCAGTTCTTC.

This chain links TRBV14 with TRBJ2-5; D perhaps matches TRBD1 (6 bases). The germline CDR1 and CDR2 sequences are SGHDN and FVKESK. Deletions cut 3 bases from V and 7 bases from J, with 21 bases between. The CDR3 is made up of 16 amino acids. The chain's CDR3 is CASSQTTGPPGWTQYF. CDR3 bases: TGTGCCAGCAGCCAGACGACAGGCCCTCCCGGATGGACCCAGTACTTC.

The CDR3 sequence is CASSQGSGQPQHF. The CDR3 DNA follows: TGTGCCAGCAGCCAAGGTTCGGGGCAGCCCCAGCATTTT. This chain joins TRBV3-1 (or the pseudogene TRBV3-2) and TRBJ1-5; D ambiguous. CDR3 length: 13 residues. Trimming removed 1 base at V and 7 bases at J, with 8 bases between. Germline CDR1 and CDR2: LGHDT and YNNKEL (reference sequence).

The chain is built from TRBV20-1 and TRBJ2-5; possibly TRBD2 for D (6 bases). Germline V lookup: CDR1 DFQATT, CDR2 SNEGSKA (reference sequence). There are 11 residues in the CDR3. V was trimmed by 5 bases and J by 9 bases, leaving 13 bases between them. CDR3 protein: CSAGSGTAQYF. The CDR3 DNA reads TGCAGTGCTGGTAGCGGAACGGCCCAGTACTTC.

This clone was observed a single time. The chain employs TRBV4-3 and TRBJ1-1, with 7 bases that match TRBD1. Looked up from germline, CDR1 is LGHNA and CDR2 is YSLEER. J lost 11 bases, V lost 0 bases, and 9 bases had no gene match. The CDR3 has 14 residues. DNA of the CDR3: TGCGCCAGCAGCCAAGATTGGAGGGGGCGGACGGCTTTCTTT. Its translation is CASSQDWRGRTAFF.

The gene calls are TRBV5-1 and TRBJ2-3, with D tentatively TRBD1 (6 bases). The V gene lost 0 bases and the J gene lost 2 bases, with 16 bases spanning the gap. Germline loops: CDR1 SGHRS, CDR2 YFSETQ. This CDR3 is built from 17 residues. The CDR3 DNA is TGCGCCAGCAGCTTGGGATCCGGGACAACCTTCACAGATACGCAGTATTTT. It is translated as CASSLGSGTTFTDTQYF.

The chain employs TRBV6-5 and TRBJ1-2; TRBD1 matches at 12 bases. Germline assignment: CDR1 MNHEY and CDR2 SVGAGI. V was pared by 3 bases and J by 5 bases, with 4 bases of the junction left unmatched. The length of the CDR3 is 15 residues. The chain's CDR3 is CASSYRDRGQYGYTF. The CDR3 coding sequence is TGTGCCAGCAGTTATAGGGACAGGGGGCAATATGGCTACACCTTC.

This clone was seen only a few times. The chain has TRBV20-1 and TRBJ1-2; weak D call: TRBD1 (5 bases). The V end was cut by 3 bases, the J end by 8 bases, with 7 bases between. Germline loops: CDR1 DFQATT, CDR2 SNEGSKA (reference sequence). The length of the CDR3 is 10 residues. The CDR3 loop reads CSARTEGYTF. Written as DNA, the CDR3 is TGCAGTGCTAGGACAGAGGGCTACACCTTC.

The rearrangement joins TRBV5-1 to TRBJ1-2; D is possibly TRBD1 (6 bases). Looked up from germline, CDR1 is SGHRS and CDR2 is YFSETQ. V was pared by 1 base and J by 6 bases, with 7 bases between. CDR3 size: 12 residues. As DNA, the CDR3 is TGCGCCAGCAGCTTGAACAGGGATGGCTACACCTTC. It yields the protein CASSLNRDGYTF.

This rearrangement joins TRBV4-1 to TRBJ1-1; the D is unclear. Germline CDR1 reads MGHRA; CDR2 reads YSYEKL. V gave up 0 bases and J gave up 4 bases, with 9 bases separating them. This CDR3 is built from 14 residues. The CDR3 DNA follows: TGCGCCAGCAGCCAAGATCACCGGGGCACTGAAGCTTTCTTT. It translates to CASSQDHRGTEAFF.